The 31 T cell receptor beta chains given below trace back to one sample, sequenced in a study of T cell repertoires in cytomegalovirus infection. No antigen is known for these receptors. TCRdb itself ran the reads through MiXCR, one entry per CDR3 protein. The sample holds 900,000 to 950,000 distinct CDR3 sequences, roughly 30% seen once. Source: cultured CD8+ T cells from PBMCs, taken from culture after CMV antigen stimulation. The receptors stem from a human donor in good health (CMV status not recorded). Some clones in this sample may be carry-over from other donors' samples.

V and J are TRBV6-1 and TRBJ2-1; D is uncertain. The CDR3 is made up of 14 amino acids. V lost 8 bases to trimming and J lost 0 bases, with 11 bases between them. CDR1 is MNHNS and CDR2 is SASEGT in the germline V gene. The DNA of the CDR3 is TGTGCCAGCGGTAAGCTTGGCTCCTACAATGAGCAGTTCTTC. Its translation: CASGKLGSYNEQFF.

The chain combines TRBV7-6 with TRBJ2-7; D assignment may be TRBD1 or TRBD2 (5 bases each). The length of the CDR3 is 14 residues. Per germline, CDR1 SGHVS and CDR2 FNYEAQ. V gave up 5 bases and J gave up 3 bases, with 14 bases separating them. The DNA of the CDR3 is TGTGCCAGCAGCCCGGTGGGGACCCACTACGAGCAGTACGTC. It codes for CASSPVGTHYEQYV.

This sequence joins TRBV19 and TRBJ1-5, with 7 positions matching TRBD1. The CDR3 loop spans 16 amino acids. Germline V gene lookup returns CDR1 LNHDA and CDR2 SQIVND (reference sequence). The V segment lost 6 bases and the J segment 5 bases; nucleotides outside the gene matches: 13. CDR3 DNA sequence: TGTGCCAGTAGGTCCTGGCCCGACAGGGATGATCAGCCCCAGCATTTT. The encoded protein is CASRSWPDRDDQPQHF.

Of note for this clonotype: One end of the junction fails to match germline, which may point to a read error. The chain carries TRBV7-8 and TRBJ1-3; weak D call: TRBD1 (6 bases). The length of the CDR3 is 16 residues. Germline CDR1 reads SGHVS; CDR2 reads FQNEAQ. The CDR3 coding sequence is TGTGTCAGCAGCCCTCTGGGGGGGGCCCCTGGAAACACCATATATTTT. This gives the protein CVSSPLGGAPGNTIYF. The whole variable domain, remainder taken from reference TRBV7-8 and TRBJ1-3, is GAGVSQSPRYKVAKRGQDVALRCDPISGHVSLFWYQQALGQGPEFLTYFQNEAQLDKSGLPSDRFFAERPEGSVSTLKIQRTQQEDSAVYLCVSSPLGGAPGNTIYFGEGSWLTVV.

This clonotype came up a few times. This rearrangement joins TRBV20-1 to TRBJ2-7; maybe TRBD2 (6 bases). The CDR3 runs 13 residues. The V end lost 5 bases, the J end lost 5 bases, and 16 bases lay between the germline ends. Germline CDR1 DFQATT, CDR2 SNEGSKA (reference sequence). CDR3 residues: CSAGGAGSHEQYV. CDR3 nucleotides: TGCAGTGCTGGCGGGGCAGGGTCCCACGAGCAGTACGTC.

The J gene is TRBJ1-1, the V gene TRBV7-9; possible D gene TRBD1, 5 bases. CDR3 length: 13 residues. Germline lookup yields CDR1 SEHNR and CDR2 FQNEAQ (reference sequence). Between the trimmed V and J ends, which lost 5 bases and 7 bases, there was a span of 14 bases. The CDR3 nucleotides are TGTGCCAGCAGCCCACCGCGGGGCCTTGAAGCTTTCTTT. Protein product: CASSPPRGLEAFF.

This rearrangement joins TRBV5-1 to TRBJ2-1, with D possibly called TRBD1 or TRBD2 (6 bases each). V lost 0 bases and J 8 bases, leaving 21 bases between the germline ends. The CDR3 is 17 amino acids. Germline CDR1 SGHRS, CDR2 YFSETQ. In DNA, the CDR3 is TGCGCCAGCAGCTTGGATTTTTTGGCAGGGGAGGCGGATGAGCAGTTCTTC. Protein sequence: CASSLDFLAGEADEQFF.

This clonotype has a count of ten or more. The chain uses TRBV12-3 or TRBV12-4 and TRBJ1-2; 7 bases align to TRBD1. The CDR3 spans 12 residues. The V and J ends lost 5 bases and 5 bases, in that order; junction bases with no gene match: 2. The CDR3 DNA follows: TGTGCCAGCAGTCCGACAGGGTATGGCTACACCTTC. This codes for CASSPTGYGYTF.

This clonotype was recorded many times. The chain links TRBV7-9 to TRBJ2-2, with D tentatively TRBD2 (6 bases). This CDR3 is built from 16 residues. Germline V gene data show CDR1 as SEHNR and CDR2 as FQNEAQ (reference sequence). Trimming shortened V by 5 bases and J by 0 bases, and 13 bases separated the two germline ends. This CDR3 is CASSPPGLTNTGELFF. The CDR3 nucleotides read TGTGCCAGCAGCCCACCGGGACTTACGAACACCGGGGAGCTGTTTTTT.

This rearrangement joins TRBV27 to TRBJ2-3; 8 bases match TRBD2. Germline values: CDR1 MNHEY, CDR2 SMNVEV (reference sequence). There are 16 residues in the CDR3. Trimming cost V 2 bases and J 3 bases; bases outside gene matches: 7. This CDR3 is CASSLRGGIITDTQYF. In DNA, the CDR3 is TGTGCCAGCAGTTTACGGGGGGGAATAATTACAGATACGCAGTATTTT.

CDR3 loop: CASSLTGQSEHEQFF. The CDR3 coding sequence is TGTGCCAGCAGTCTGACAGGGCAATCGGAACATGAGCAGTTCTTC. The chain uses TRBV28 and TRBJ2-1, with 7 bases aligning to TRBD1. The CDR3 spans 15 residues. CDR1 MDHEN and CDR2 SYDVKM come from the germline V gene. V shed 5 bases and J 8 bases; nucleotides not matched to a gene: 12.

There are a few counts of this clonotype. The CDR3 coding sequence is TGTGCCATCAGTGATGGGGGCACCCTCGTCCTGACTTTC. It encodes CAISDGGTLVLTF. The chain recombines TRBV10-3 with TRBJ2-6; the D gene is possibly TRBD1 (6 bases). The CDR3 is 13 residues long. Per the germline V gene, CDR1 is ENHRY and CDR2 is SYGVKD. V was trimmed by 3 bases and J by 12 bases, leaving 12 bases between them.

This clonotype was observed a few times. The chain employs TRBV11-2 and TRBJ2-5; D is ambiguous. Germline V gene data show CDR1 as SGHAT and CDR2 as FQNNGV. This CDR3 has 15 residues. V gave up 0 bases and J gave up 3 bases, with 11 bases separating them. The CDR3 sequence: CASSLDMYFKETQYF. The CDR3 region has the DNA TGTGCCAGCAGCTTAGATATGTACTTCAAAGAGACCCAGTACTTC.

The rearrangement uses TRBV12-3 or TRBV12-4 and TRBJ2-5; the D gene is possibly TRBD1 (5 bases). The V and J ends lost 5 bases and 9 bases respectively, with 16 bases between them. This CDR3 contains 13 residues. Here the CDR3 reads CASSAQGLAAQYF. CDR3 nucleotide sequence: TGTGCCAGCAGTGCTCAGGGTCTGGCGGCCCAGTACTTC.

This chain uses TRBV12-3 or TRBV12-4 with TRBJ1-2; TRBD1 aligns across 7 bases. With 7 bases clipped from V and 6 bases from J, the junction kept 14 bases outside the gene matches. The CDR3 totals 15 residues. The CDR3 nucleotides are TGTGCCAGCACCGCTGACAGGGCGGGTTTGGATGGCTACACCTTC. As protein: CASTADRAGLDGYTF.

The CDR3 DNA reads as TGTGCCAGCAGCTTAGCGCGACAGGGGGAAAAGTCCGACCTGACAGGCAAAGCTTTCTTT. Residues: CASSLARQGEKSDLTGKAFF. The J gene is TRBJ1-1, the V gene TRBV7-9, with 9 positions matching TRBD1. This CDR3 region has 20 residues. Trimming removed 0 bases from V and 9 bases from J; junction bases left unmatched: 23. Germline V gives CDR1 SEHNR, CDR2 FQNEAQ (reference sequence).

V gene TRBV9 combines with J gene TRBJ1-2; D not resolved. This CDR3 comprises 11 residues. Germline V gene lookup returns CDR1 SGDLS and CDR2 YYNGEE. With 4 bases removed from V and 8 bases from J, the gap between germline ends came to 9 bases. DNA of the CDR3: TGTGCCAGCAGCTCCCGATCCGGCTACACCTTC. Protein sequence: CASSSRSGYTF.

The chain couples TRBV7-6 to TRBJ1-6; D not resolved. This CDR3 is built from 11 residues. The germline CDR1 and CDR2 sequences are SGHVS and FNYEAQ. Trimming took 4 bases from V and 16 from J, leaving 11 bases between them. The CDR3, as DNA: TGTGCCAGCAGCTCCGACCGGACTCTCCACTTT. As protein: CASSSDRTLHF.

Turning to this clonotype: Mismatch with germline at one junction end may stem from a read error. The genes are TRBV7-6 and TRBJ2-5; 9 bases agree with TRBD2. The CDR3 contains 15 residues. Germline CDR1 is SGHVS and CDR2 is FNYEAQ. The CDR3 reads CASSLELAGDETRYF. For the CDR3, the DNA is TGTGCCAGCAGCTTAGAATTAGCGGGGGATGAGACCCGGTACTTC. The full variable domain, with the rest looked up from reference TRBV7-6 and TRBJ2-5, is GAGVSQSPRYKVTKRGQDVALRCDPISGHVSLYWYRQALGQGPEFLTYFNYEAQQDKSGLPNDRFSAERPEGSISTLTIQRTEQRDSAMYRCASSLELAGDETRYFGPGTRLLVL.

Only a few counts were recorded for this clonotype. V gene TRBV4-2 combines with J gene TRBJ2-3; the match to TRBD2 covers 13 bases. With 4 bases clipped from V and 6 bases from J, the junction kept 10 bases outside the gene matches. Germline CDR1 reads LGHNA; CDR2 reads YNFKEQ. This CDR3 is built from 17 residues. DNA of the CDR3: TGTGCCAGCAGCCCCTTGACTAGCGGGGGGCCGGGGGATACGCAGTATTTT. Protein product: CASSPLTSGGPGDTQYF.

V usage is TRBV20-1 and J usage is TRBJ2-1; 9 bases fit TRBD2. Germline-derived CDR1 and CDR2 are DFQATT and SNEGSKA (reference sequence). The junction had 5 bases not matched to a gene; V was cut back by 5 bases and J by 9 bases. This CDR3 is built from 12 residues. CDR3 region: CSAGTSIGEQFF. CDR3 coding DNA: TGCAGTGCTGGGACTAGCATTGGTGAGCAGTTCTTC.

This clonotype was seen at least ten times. The CDR3 protein is CASSPLGPDREKLFF. The CDR3 DNA is TGTGCCAGCAGCCCATTGGGACCCGACAGGGAAAAACTGTTTTTT. This sequence joins TRBV7-6 and TRBJ1-4; maybe TRBD1 (6 bases). CDR1 is SGHVS and CDR2 is FNYEAQ in the germline V gene. Trimming took off 5 bases at V and 8 bases at J, with 18 bases between the two ends. The CDR3 is 15 amino acids.

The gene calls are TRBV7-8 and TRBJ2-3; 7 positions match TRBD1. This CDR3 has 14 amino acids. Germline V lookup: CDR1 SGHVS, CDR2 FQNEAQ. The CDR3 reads CLEGDSLNTDTQYF. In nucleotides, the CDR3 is TGTTTAGAAGGGGACAGTCTAAACACAGATACGCAGTATTTT.

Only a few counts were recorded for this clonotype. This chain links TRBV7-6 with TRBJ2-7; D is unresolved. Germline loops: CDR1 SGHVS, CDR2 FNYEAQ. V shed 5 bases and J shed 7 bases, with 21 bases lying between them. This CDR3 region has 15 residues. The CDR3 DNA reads TGTGCCAGCAGCCCAAATGGACGTGTGTCCGGGGAGCAGTACTTC. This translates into CASSPNGRVSGEQYF.

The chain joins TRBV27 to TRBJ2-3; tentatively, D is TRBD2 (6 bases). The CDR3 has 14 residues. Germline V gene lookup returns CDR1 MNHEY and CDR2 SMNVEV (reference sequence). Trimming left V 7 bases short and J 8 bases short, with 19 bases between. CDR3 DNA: TGTGCCAGCACCCCCGGGACCTCCGGGGGTACGCAGTATTTT. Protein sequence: CASTPGTSGGTQYF.

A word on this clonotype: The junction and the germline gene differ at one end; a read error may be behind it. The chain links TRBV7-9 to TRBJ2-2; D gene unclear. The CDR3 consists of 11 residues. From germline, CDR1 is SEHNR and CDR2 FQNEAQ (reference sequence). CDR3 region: CASSLGLFRSF. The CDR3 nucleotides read TGTGCCAGCAGCTTAGGCCTTTTCAGGTCGTTT.

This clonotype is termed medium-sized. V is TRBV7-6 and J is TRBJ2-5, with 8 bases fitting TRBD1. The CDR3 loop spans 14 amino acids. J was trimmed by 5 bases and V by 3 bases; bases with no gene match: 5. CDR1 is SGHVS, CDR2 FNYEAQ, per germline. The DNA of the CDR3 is TGTGCCAGCAGCTTGGTGACAGGGGACGAGACCCAGTACTTC. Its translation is CASSLVTGDETQYF.

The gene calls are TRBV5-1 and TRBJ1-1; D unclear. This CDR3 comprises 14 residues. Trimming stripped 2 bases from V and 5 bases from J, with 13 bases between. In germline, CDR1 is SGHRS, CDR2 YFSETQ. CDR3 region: CASSLTFPGTEAFF. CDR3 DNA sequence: TGCGCCAGCAGCTTAACCTTCCCGGGGACTGAAGCTTTCTTT.

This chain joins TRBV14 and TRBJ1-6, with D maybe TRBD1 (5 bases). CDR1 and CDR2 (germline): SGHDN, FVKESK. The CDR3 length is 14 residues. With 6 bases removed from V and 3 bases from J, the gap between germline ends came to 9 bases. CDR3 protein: CASSRQIYNSPLHF. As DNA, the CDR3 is TGTGCCAGCAGTCGACAGATCTATAATTCACCCCTCCACTTT.

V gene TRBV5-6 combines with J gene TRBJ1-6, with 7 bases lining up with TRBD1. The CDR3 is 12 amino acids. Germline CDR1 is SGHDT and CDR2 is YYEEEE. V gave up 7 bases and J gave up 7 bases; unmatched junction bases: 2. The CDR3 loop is CASEDRNSPLHF. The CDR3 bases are TGTGCCAGCGAGGACAGGAATTCACCCCTCCACTTT.

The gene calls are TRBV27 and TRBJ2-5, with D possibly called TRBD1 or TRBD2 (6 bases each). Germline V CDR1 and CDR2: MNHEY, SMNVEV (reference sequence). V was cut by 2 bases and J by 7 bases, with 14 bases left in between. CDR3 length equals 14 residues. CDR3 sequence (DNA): TGTGCCAGCAGTTTACGCAGCGAGGGGGGGACCCAGTACTTC. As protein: CASSLRSEGGTQYF.